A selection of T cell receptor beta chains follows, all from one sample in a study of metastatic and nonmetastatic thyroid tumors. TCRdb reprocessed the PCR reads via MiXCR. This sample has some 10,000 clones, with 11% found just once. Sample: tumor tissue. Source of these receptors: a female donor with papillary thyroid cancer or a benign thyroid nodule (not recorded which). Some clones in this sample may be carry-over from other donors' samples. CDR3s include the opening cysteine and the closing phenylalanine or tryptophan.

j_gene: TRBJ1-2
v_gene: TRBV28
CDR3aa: CASTPRGWDYGYTF

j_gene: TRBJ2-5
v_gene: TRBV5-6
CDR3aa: CASSYRLKPSGVQETQYF

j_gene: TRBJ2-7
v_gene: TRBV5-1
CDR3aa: CASSLGPQSYEQYF

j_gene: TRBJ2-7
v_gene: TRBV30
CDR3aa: CAWSVTEGSYEQYF

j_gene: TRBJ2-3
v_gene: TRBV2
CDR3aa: CASRAEEQIATDTKYF

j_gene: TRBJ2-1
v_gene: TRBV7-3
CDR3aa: CASSIGNEQFF

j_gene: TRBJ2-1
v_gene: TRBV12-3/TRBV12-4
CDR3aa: CASTGGGPGQFF

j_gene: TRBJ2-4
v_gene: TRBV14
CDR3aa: CASSQEILANF

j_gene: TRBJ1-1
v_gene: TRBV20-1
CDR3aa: CSALPFWEGTEAFF

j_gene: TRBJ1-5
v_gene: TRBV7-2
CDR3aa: CASSRDRNNQPQHF

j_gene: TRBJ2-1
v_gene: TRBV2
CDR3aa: CASSLQSVYNEQFF

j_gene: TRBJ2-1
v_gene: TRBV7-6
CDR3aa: CASSLDPVSNEQFF

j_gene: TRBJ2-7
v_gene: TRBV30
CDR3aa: CAWKLDRFYEQYF

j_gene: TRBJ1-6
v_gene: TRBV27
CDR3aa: CASSQVGREYLGSPLHF

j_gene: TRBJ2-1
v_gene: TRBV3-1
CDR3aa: CASSQDGSTRKNEQFF

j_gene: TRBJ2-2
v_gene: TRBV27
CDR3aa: CASRTGAGELFF

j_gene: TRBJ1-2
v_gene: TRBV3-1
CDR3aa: CASSQGDRGYGYTF

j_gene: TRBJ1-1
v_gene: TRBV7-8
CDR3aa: CASSLDGQVNTEAFF

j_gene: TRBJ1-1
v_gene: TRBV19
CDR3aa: CASSHRFAEAFF

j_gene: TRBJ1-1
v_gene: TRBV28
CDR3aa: CASSLRGAAEAFF

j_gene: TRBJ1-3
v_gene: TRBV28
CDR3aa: CASSLFRGNTIYF

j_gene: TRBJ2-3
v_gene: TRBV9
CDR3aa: CASSSSVTQTSTDTQYF

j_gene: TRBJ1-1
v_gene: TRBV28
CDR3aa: CASSLSSSGLNTEAFF

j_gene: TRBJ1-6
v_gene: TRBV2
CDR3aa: CASSEQDNSPLHF

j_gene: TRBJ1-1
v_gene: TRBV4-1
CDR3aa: CASSHIGTGKVGALF

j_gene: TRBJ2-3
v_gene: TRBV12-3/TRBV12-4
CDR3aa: CAGSFLQCTPTDTQYF

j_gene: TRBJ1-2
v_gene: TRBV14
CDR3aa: CASSQDRRGYTF

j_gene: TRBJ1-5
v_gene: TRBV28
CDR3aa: CASRSGTGYIQPQHF

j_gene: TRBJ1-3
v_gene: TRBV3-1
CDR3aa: CASSRYQPGDSGNTIYF

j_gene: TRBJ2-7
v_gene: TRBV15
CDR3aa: CATSSYRDGSYEQYF

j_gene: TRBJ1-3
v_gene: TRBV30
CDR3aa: CAWSGNTIYF

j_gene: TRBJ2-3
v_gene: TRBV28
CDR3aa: CASSPGGRGDTDTQYF

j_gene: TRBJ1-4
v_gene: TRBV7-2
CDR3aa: CASSLDSGRNEKLFF

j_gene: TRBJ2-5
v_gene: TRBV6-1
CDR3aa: CASARGGSQETQYF

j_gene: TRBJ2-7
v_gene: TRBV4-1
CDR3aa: CASSLIQGVSYEQYF

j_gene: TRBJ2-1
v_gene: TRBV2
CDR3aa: CASKEVQGGGNEQFF

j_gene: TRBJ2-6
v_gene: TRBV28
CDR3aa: CASNFLGAGANVLTF

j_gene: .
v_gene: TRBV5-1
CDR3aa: CASSSGLAVGPVSNEQFF

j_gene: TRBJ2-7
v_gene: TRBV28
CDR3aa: CAGAFGRGRRPYEQYF

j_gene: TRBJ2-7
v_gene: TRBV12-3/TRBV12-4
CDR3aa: CASSLGTGIDEQYF

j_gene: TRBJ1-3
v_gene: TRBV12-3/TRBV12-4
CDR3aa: CASSLEGRSGNTIYF

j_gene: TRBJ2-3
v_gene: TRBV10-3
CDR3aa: CATQGTPTDTQYF

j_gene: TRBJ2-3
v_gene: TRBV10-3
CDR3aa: CAIRGTSVDTQYF

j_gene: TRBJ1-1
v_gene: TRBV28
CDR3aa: CASSSGPGREAFF

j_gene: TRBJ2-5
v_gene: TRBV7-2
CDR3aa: CASSFLSGGGETQYF

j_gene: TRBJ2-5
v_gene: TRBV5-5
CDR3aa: CASSFFVRLVTSQETQYF

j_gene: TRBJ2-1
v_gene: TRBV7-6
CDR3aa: CASSSILGSSYNEQFF

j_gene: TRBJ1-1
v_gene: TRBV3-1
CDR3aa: CASSPVPGQGNTEAFF

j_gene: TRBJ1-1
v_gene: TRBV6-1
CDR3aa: CASSEVGRDTEAFF

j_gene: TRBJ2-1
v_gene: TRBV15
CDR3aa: CATLSGSGSYEQFF

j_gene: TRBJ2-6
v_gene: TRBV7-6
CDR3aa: CASSLVEWTGANVLTF